What follows is one T cell receptor (beta chain) and its context. Its target antigen remains unknown. No much larger clone exists at a distance of one base, and base qualities are not known. This specimen belongs to a study of blood T cell repertoires in COVID-19 (dated by TCRdb to between 2020 and 2021). With respect to the entire study: Samples covering the acute and convalescent phases of COVID-19 were provided by collaborators in the United States, Italy and Spain. The material from the prospective study consisted of cDNA or gDNA derived from T cells, B-cell-depleted T cells, or PBMCs. The dataset comprised deeply sampled blood TCRbeta repertoires from subjects exposed to, actively infected with, or recovered from COVID-19. The repertoires were made available in a free public database intended to serve as a resource for research on the immune response to SARS-CoV-2. The samples were drawn from the first 160 participants of the ongoing ImmuneRACE study and from 1,200 or so subjects provided by 6 global collaborators. A de-identified subject ID, COVID-19 status, age in years and sex were almost always included in the sample metadata. Where available, HLA class I and class II types were obtained from metadata supplied by the sample provider rather than from assay-based typing. Overall study results and their limits: The quantity of clinical and demographic metadata differed by source and by participant and was supplied without curation.

TCRbeta CDR3 regions were amplified from genomic DNA using the immunoSEQ Assay, a bias-controlled multiplex PCR. The paper's data handling went like this. The number of nucleated cells in each sample was estimated from the amplification of reference gene primers within the assay. To quantify the absolute abundance of each unique TCRbeta CDR3 rearrangement, sequence reads were collapsed and filtered. For each sample, productive Simpson clonality was calculated as the square root of Simpson's diversity index over productive rearrangements. Imported from immuneACCESS, the table was reduced by TCRdb to in-frame sequences with V and J called. These copies leave out some clones; in studies compared against another copy, an unresolved V gene accounts for under half, and the cause of the remainder is not known. Clone size and V and J calls were adopted from that table, with D and trimming inferred from the DNA. The sample profile shows 120,000 or so clones; 84% of them were found once. The top ten clonotypes cover over 3% of the sample.

Enrolling through a virtual design, the prospective study's participants ranged in age from roughly 18 to 89 years and lived across 20 to 30 United States geographic areas. In the prospective study, cohorts were assigned on the basis of participant-reported clinical history obtained from a screening survey and a study questionnaire. ImmuneRACE Cohort 3 recovered participants were defined by two consecutive negative NP/OP PCR tests, healthcare professional clearance, or symptom resolution. In the prospective study, whole blood, serum and a nasopharyngeal or oropharyngeal swab were collected from each participant by mobile phlebotomists. Participants in the prospective study had the option to provide additional blood draws and questionnaires over an approximately 2-month period. Blood samples from the prospective study were shipped frozen or at room temperature prior to DNA extraction. Via the germline V gene, CDR1 is MGHRA and CDR2 YSYEKL. V trim: 1 base; J trim: 6 bases; unmatched bases: 11. The CDR3, from cysteine to phenylalanine, totals 17 residues. CDR3 DNA is the only sequence kept; it has 51 bases, read in frame from the first base.

The chain is assembled from TRBV4-1 and TRBJ2-7; 11 of the junction bases match TRBD2. The origin of this receptor is a woman in her 30s who had recovered from COVID-19. Input material: PBMCs or T cells enriched from blood (not recorded which). Here the CDR3 is given as CASSQGVSGRAGPEQYF. The sequence in DNA is TGCGCCAGCAGCCAAGGGGTTAGCGGGAGGGCCGGCCCCGAGCAGTACTTC.